The 28 T cell receptor beta chains listed next were all sequenced from one sample in a study of T cells in Graves' hyperthyroidism and ophthalmopathy. RNA transcripts served as the template for amplifying TCR beta CDR3 regions. Primed by the HTBI set, a first-round RT-PCR was run on the TCR CDR3. A single record per CDR3 protein comes from TCRdb applying MiXCR to the multiplex PCR reads. The sample records roughly 800,000 distinct CDR3 sequences, more than 30% being singletons. The sequencing input was blood. Every receptor here comes from a man aged 18 to 30 with Graves' hyperthyroidism.

This clonotype was recorded many times. The rearrangement links TRBV19 to TRBJ1-1; 7 bases line up with TRBD1. J was trimmed by 5 bases and V by 9 bases; bases with no gene match: 9. Germline values: CDR1 LNHDA, CDR2 SQIVND (reference sequence). CDR3 length equals 13 residues. DNA for the CDR3: TGTGCCAGCACCAGGGCAGGGGGAACTGAAGCTTTCTTT. As protein: CASTRAGGTEAFF.

V gene TRBV29-1 combines with J gene TRBJ1-2, with 8 bases lining up with TRBD1. Germline assignment: CDR1 SQVTM and CDR2 ANQGSEA. V was pared by 4 bases and J by 6 bases, with 4 bases of the junction left unmatched. CDR3 length equals 12 residues. Here the CDR3 reads CSVATGGDGYTF. The CDR3 DNA reads as TGCAGCGTTGCTACAGGGGGTGATGGCTACACCTTC.

The chain recombines TRBV19 with TRBJ1-5; a possible D gene is TRBD1 (5 bases). The CDR3 runs to 16 residues. From germline, CDR1 is LNHDA and CDR2 SQIVND (reference sequence). V was trimmed by 5 bases and J by 5 bases, leaving 19 bases between them. The CDR3 DNA reads as TGTGCCAGTAGTCTCCGGACCCGGGGAGGGGATCAGCCCCAGCATTTT. It is translated as CASSLRTRGGDQPQHF.

This clonotype was picked up a small number of times. The chain has TRBV12-3 or TRBV12-4 and TRBJ2-7; maybe TRBD1 (6 bases). The CDR3 spans 13 residues. The V and J ends lost 5 bases and 2 bases respectively, with 10 bases between them. The CDR3 spells CASSVPGAYEQYF. The CDR3 nucleotides read TGTGCCAGCAGTGTCCCAGGGGCCTACGAGCAGTACTTC.

This clonotype was seen more than once but under ten times. V and J are TRBV12-3 or TRBV12-4 and TRBJ1-1; 7 bases agree with TRBD1. The V segment lost 3 bases and the J segment 6 bases; nucleotides outside the gene matches: 4. There are 13 residues in the CDR3. CDR3 DNA: TGTGCCAGCAGTTTTGACCAGGGGGCTGAAGCTTTCTTT. This encodes CASSFDQGAEAFF.

The chain is built from TRBV7-9 and TRBJ2-7, with D possibly TRBD1 on 5 matching bases. V lost 5 bases to trimming and J lost 0 bases, with 14 bases between them. This CDR3 comprises 15 residues. Per germline, CDR1 SEHNR and CDR2 FQNEAQ (reference sequence). The CDR3, as DNA: TGTGCCAGCAGCCAAGACAGTACGAGCTCCTACGAGCAGTACTTC. It translates to CASSQDSTSSYEQYF.

J is TRBJ2-5 and V is TRBV5-1, with 9 bases identical to TRBD2. The CDR3 consists of 16 residues. Germline V gene lookup returns CDR1 SGHRS and CDR2 YFSETQ. J was trimmed by 2 bases and V by 4 bases; bases with no gene match: 9. Written as DNA, the CDR3 is TGCGCCAGCAGCACCAAGCGGGGGGACTATCAAGAGACCCAGTACTTC. Its translation is CASSTKRGDYQETQYF.

This clonotype appeared many times. V and J are TRBV19 and TRBJ1-6; D is possibly TRBD1 (5 bases). V lost 5 bases, J lost 14 bases, and 13 bases lay in between. CDR1 is LNHDA, CDR2 SQIVND, per germline (reference sequence). This CDR3 has 12 amino acids. CDR3 sequence: CASSLSGQTLHF. CDR3 coding DNA: TGTGCCAGTAGTCTCTCAGGGCAGACCCTCCACTTT.

There are a few counts of this clonotype. The chain joins TRBV13 to TRBJ1-4; D remains ambiguous. CDR1 and CDR2 from the germline V gene are PRHDT and FYEKMQ (reference sequence). Deletions cut 4 bases from V and 10 bases from J, with 10 bases between. The CDR3 totals 12 residues. The CDR3 sequence: CASSYNDGKLFF. In DNA, the CDR3 is TGTGCCAGCAGCTATAATGACGGAAAACTGTTTTTT.

This clonotype came up many times. The chain recombines TRBV28 with TRBJ2-7, with D unresolved. The CDR3 extends over 12 amino acids. Germline V gives CDR1 MDHEN, CDR2 SYDVKM. V dropped 2 bases and J dropped 3 bases, with 5 bases sitting between them. CDR3 amino acids: CASSLQSYEQYF. The DNA of the CDR3 is TGTGCCAGCAGTTTACAGAGCTACGAGCAGTACTTC.

The chain employs TRBV25-1 and TRBJ1-2; 10 positions match TRBD1. The germline V gene has CDR1 MGHDK and CDR2 SYGVNS. This CDR3 contains 17 residues. J was trimmed by 1 base and V by 4 bases; bases with no gene match: 9. CDR3 DNA: TGTGCCAGCAGTGCCAGGGACAGGGGCTTGAGTAACTATGGCTACACCTTC. Translating gives CASSARDRGLSNYGYTF.

This clonotype was seen more than once but under ten times. V usage is TRBV7-9 and J usage is TRBJ2-7; TRBD1 aligns across 11 bases. The CDR3 runs 16 residues. The J segment lost 0 bases and the V segment lost 2 bases, leaving 3 bases of the junction unmatched. Germline V gene lookup returns CDR1 SEHNR and CDR2 FQNEAQ (reference sequence). DNA of the CDR3: TGTGCCAGCAGCTTATCCGGGACAGGGGGCTCCTACGAGCAGTACTTC. This translates into CASSLSGTGGSYEQYF.

This chain links TRBV2 with TRBJ1-4; D might be TRBD1 (5 bases). From germline, CDR1 is SNHLY and CDR2 FYNNEI. V gave up 3 bases and J gave up 12 bases, with 11 bases separating them. The CDR3 runs 12 residues. This chain's CDR3 is CASSETTDELFF. As DNA, the CDR3 is TGTGCCAGCAGTGAGACGACAGATGAACTGTTTTTT.

This clonotype showed up many times. This chain connects TRBV29-1 to TRBJ2-7, with D maybe TRBD1 (6 bases). The CDR3 sequence is 11 residues long. Germline V gene lookup returns CDR1 SQVTM and CDR2 ANQGSEA. V was clipped by 7 bases and J by 6 bases, with 13 bases between them. CDR3 nucleotide sequence: TGCAGCGCCCAGGGGTCGGTCGAGCAGTACTTC. Protein product: CSAQGSVEQYF.

The chain carries TRBV20-1 and TRBJ1-6; the D gene is possibly TRBD1 (6 bases). The CDR3 covers 17 residues. The germline V gene has CDR1 DFQATT and CDR2 SNEGSKA (reference sequence). V lost 0 bases, J lost 7 bases, and 19 bases lay in between. Written as DNA, the CDR3 is TGCAGTGCTAGAGATCAAAACAGGGCGACCGGGAATTCACCCCTCCACTTT. This codes for CSARDQNRATGNSPLHF.

The CDR3 spells CASSEYVGTLYGYTF. Here the CDR3 DNA reads TGTGCCAGCAGTGAATATGTGGGGACACTCTATGGCTACACCTTC. The chain uses TRBV25-1 and TRBJ1-2; tentatively, D is TRBD1 (6 bases). The CDR3 runs to 15 residues. Looked up from germline, CDR1 is MGHDK and CDR2 is SYGVNS. V gave up 0 bases and J gave up 4 bases, with 12 bases separating them.

The V and J genes are TRBV19 and TRBJ2-6; 7 positions match TRBD1. After removal of 7 bases from V and 0 bases from J, the junction contained 12 bases not matched to a gene. Germline V gene lookup returns CDR1 LNHDA and CDR2 SQIVND (reference sequence). CDR3 length: 18 amino acids. This CDR3 reads CASKRGPRSSSGANVLTF. The CDR3 DNA reads as TGTGCCAGTAAAAGGGGGCCCAGGTCGAGCTCTGGGGCCAACGTCCTGACTTTC.

The chain recombines TRBV5-4 with TRBJ2-7, with 9 bases lining up with TRBD1. The CDR3 covers 17 residues. Trimming at V came to 0 bases and at J to 0 bases, leaving 7 bases not matched to a gene. Germline CDR1 and CDR2: SGHNT and YYREEE (reference sequence). DNA of the CDR3: TGTGCCAGCAGCTTGGGGACAGGGGCCTCCCGCTCCTACGAGCAGTACTTC. It yields the protein CASSLGTGASRSYEQYF.

This chain joins TRBV2 and TRBJ2-3, with a tentative D call TRBD1 (6 bases). CDR3 size: 13 residues. V was clipped by 6 bases and J by 1 base, with 8 bases between them. Looked up from germline, CDR1 is SNHLY and CDR2 is FYNNEI. In nucleotides, the CDR3 is TGTGCCAGCAGCAGGGGCCGCACAGATACGCAGTATTTT. This gives the protein CASSRGRTDTQYF.

The chain links TRBV14 to TRBJ2-7, with D tentatively TRBD1 (6 bases). The germline V and J ends were trimmed by 2 bases and 3 bases, with 8 bases remaining between them. From germline, CDR1 is SGHDN and CDR2 FVKESK. The CDR3 covers 13 residues. The CDR3 region has the DNA TGTGCCAGCAGCCAAACAGGGTACTACGAGCAGTACTTC. Its translation: CASSQTGYYEQYF.

Details on this clonotype: A much bigger clone sits one base away, suggesting this may be a read error. The rearrangement links TRBV29-1 to TRBJ1-1; D not resolved. The CDR3 covers 13 residues. V was pared by 3 bases and J by 10 bases, with 18 bases between. Germline CDR1 and CDR2: SQVTM and ANQGSEA. As DNA, the CDR3 is TGCAGCGTTGATCCTGCCCAGGTGGAATCAGCTTTCTTT. As protein: CSVDPAQVESAFF.

Note on this clonotype: The CDR3 does not end in the conserved phenylalanine or tryptophan, so this is likely a read error. The chain employs TRBV9 and TRBJ2-7, with 8 bases fitting TRBD2. CDR1 and CDR2 (germline): SGDLS, YYNGEE. Losses at the gene ends were 4 bases for V and 7 bases for J; bases not matched to a gene: 13. CDR3 length: 15 amino acids. The CDR3 DNA is TGTGCCAGCAGCCCCCCGGGCTCGGGGGGGCAAGAGCAGTACCTC. It is translated as CASSPPGSGGQEQYL.

In this sample, this clonotype turned up a few times. This chain connects TRBV19 to TRBJ1-1; TRBD1 matches 7 bases. Per germline, CDR1 LNHDA and CDR2 SQIVND (reference sequence). CDR3 length: 12 amino acids. Germline trimming cut 9 bases from V and 11 bases from J; bases unmatched to any gene: 12. CDR3 in DNA: TGTGCCAGCCAAGGACAGGCCCCGGGCGCTTTCTTT. It translates to CASQGQAPGAFF.

V is TRBV9 and J is TRBJ2-7; TRBD2 matches at 10 bases. Germline V gene sequence: CDR1 SGDLS, CDR2 YYNGEE. V trimming: 0 bases; J trimming: 2 bases; junction bases outside the gene matches: 5. This CDR3 has 16 amino acids. CDR3 in amino acids: CASSVGTSGTTYEQYF. DNA for the CDR3: TGTGCCAGCAGCGTAGGGACTAGCGGTACAACCTACGAGCAGTACTTC.

The chain recombines TRBV9 with TRBJ2-5, with D possibly being TRBD2 (6 bases). The CDR3 covers 14 residues. V lost 4 bases, J lost 3 bases, and 13 bases lay in between. Germline-derived CDR1 and CDR2 are SGDLS and YYNGEE. CDR3 nucleotides: TGTGCCAGCAGCTCACCCCAGCGGGAAGAGACCCAGTACTTC. It encodes CASSSPQREETQYF.

This clonotype was counted at least ten times. The junction departs from the called germline gene at one end, perhaps through a read error. The CDR3 loop reads CASSPGQGTNYGYTF. DNA of the CDR3: TGTGCCAGCAGTCCCGGACAGGGGACTAACTATGGCTACACCTTC. V is TRBV5-1 and J is TRBJ1-2; TRBD1 matches at 9 bases. Germline V gives CDR1 SGHRS, CDR2 YFSETQ. The CDR3 totals 15 residues.

At least ten counts were recorded for this clonotype. A read error may be the cause here, since a much bigger clone is one base away. V is TRBV6-5 and J is TRBJ1-1; D is possibly TRBD1 (5 bases). The germline CDR1 and CDR2 sequences are MNHEY and SVGAGI. CDR3 length: 14 amino acids. The V gene lost 3 bases and the J gene lost 0 bases, with 8 bases spanning the gap. The CDR3 loop is CASSYGTVNTEAFF. The CDR3 DNA is TGTGCCAGCAGTTATGGGACGGTGAACACTGAAGCTTTCTTT.

This clonotype was observed a few times. This chain connects TRBV5-4 to TRBJ1-1; no firm D call. V shed 7 bases and J shed 3 bases, with 16 bases lying between them. From germline, CDR1 is SGHNT and CDR2 YYREEE (reference sequence). The CDR3 length is 14 residues. This CDR3 reads CASGPSAADTEAFF. The CDR3 DNA reads TGTGCCAGCGGACCCTCGGCGGCGGACACTGAAGCTTTCTTT. Supplemented by reference TRBV5-4 and TRBJ1-1, the full variable domain reads ETGVTQSPTHLIKTRGQQVTLRCSSQSGHNTVSWYQQALGQGPQFIFQYYREEENGRGNFPPRFSGLQFPNYSSELNVNALELDDSALYLCASGPSAADTEAFFGQGTRLTVV.